The entry below gives a single T cell receptor beta chain sequence along with its context. Its matching antigen is unknown. The germline V and J ends were trimmed by 3 bases and 5 bases, with 11 bases remaining between them. The CDR3 consists of 14 residues. Germline V gives CDR1 SEHNR, CDR2 FQNEAQ (reference sequence). This record belongs to a study of cytomegalovirus exposure and HLA in healthy donors. The study's findings and limits: Earlier analysis found most TCR beta V segments productive about 87% or about 30% of the time.

60 Vbeta and 13 Jbeta primers were used in PCR. Libraries were prepared by immunoSEQ multiplex PCR; TCRdb keeps only in-frame clonotypes and omits some of them. The table records under 250,000 clones, about three quarters of them present only once. The V and J genes are TRBV7-9 and TRBJ2-1; the D gene is possibly TRBD2 (6 bases). The sequence came from a male donor in good health and CMV-seronegative. The sample comprised PBMCs. The CDR3: CASSFWGVDNEQFF. The CDR3 bases are TGTGCCAGCAGCTTTTGGGGGGTCGACAATGAGCAGTTCTTC.